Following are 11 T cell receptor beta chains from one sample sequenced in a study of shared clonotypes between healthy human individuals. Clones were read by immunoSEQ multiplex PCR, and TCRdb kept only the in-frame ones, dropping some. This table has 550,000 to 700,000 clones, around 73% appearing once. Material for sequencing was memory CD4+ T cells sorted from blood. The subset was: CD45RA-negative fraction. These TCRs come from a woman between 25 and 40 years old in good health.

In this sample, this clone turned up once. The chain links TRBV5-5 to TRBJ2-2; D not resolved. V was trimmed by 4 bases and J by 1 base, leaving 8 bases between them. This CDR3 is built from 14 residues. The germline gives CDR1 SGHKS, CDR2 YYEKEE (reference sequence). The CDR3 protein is CASSNIVNTGELFF. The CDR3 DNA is TGTGCCAGCAGCAACATCGTGAACACCGGGGAGCTGTTTTTT.

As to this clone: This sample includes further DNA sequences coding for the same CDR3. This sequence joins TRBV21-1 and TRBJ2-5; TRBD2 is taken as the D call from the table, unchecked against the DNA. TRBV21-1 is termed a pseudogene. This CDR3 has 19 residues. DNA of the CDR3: TGTGCCAGCAAAAAGATGGGTAGCGGGAGGGCCTGGGATCAAGAGACCCAGTACTTC. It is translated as CASKKMGSGRAWDQETQYF.

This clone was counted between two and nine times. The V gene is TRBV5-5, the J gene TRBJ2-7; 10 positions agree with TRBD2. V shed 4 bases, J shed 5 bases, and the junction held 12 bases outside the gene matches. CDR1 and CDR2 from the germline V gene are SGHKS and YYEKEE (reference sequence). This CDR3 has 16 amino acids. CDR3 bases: TGTGCCAGCAGCAGGAGTAGCGGGAGGATGGTTCACGAGCAGTACTTC. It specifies CASSRSSGRMVHEQYF.

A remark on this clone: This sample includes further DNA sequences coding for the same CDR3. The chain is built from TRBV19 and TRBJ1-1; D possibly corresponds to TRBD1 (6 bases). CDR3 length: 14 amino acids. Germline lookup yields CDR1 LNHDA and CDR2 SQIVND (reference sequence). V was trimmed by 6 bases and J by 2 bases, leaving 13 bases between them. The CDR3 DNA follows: TGTGCCAGTAGGGAGCACAGGGTTAACACTGAAGCTTTCTTT. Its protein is CASREHRVNTEAFF.

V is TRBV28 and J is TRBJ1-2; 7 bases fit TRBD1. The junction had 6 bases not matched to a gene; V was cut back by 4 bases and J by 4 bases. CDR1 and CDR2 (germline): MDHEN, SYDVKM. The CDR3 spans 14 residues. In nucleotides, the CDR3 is TGTGCCAGCAGTTGGGGACAGATCACCTATGGCTACACCTTC. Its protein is CASSWGQITYGYTF.

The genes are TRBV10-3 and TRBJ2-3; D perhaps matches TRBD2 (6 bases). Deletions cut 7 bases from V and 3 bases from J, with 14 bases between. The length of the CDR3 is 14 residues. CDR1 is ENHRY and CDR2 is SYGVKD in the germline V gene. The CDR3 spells CAIKERVGTDTQYF. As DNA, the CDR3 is TGTGCCATCAAGGAGCGGGTCGGGACAGATACGCAGTATTTT.

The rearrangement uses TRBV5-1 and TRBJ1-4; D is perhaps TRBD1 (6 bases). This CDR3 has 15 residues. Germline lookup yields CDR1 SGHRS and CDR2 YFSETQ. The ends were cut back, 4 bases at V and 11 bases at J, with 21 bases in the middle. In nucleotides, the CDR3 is TGCGCCAGCAGCCATTCACAGGGCCCTCCGGGCAAACTGTTTTTT. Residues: CASSHSQGPPGKLFF.

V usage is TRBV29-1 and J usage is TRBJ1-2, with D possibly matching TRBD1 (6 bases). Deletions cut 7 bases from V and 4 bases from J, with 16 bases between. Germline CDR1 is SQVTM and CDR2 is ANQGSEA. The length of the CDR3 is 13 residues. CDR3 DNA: TGCAGCGCCCTGCCTGCAGGGGTCTATGGCTACACCTTC. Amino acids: CSALPAGVYGYTF.

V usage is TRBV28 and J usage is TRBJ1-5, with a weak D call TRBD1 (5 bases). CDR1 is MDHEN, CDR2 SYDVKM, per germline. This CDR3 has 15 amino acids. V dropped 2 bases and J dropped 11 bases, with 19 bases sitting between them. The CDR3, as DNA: TGTGCCAGCAGTTTAGCCCAGCAGGGCGGACGGTCCCAGCATTTT. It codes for CASSLAQQGGRSQHF.

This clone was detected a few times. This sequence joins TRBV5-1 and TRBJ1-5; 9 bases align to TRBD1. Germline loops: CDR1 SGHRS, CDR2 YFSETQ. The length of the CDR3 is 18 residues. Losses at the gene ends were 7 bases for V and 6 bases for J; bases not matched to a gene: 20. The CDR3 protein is CASAPNENITGGRQPQHF. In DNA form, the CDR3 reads TGCGCCAGCGCGCCCAACGAAAATATCACAGGGGGCCGTCAGCCCCAGCATTTT. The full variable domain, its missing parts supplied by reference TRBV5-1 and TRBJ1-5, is KAGVTQTPRYLIKTRGQQVTLSCSPISGHRSVSWYQQTPGQGLQFLFEYFSETQRNKGNFPGRFSGRQFSNSRSEMNVSTLELGDSALYLCASAPNENITGGRQPQHFGDGTRLSIL.

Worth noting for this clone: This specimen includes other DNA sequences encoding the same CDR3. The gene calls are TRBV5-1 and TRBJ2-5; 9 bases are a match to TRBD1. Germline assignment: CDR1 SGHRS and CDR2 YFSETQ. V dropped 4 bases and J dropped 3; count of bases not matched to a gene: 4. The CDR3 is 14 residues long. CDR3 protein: CASSPGTGKETQYF. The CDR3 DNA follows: TGCGCCAGCAGCCCGGGGACAGGGAAAGAGACCCAGTACTTC.